This T cell receptor beta chain was recorded in a study of human T cells and chemical hapten exposure. The CDR3 is 14 residues long. From germline, CDR1 is MNHEY and CDR2 SVGEGT. V lost 8 bases to trimming and J lost 0 bases; unmatched junction nucleotides: 7. As to time point: patch test 1, 2 weeks after DPC sensitization. The treatment was: therapeutic diphenylcyclopropenone sensitization with weekly scalp DPC. The library put unique molecular identifiers onto individual cDNA molecules. TCRdb independently ran MiXCR on the RACE reads; one entry per CDR3 protein. The data show about 69,000 distinct CDR3 sequences, around a third seen once.

The TCR sequence derives from a man in his forties with alopecia areata. Some clones in this sample may be carry-over from other donors' samples. The material was whole blood, obtained in connection with sensitization to the hapten diphenylcyclopropenone (DPC). The chain combines TRBV6-2 or TRBV6-3 with TRBJ2-7; 7 bases align to TRBD1. The CDR3 spells CASGPTGSSYEQYF. In nucleotides, the CDR3 is TGTGCCAGCGGACCGACAGGGAGCTCCTACGAGCAGTACTTC.